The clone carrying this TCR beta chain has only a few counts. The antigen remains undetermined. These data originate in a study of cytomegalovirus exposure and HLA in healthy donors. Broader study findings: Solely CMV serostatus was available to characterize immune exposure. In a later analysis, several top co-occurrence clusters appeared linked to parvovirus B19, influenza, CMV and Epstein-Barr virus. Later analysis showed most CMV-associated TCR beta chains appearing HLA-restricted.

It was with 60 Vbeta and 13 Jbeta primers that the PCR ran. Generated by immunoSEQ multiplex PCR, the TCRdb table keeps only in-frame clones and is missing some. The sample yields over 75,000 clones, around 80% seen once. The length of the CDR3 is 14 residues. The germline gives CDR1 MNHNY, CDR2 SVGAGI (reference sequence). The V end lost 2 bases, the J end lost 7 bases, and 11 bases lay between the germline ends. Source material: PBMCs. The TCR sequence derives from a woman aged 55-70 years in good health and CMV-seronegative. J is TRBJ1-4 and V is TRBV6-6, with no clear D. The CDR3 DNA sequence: TGTGCCAGCAGTTACGACCTTCGAGGTGAAAAACTGTTTTTT. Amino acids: CASSYDLRGEKLFF.